Shown below are 2 T cell receptor beta chains from a single sample sequenced in a study of spatial heterogeneity in lung cancer. General study points: Counts of expanded intratumoral alpha and beta TCRs tracked tumor mutation counts.

Documented time point: sample taken at primary tumor resection. TCRdb re-called the 5' RACE reads through MiXCR, storing one row per CDR3 protein. The sample has fewer than 2,500 distinct CDR3 sequences; 0.85% to 1.4% are singletons. Their cognate antigens are unknown. The sequencing used lung tumor tissue, collected at surgery. The source is a male donor with early-stage non-small cell lung cancer.

Within the sample, this clonotype is medium-sized. This chain connects TRBV5-1 to TRBJ2-7; 9 bases fit TRBD2. Germline lookup yields CDR1 SGHRS and CDR2 YFSETQ. The CDR3 covers 14 residues. J gave up 5 bases and V 0 bases, and 3 bases lay outside the gene matches. CDR3 DNA: TGCGCCAGCAGCTTGGATAGCGGGAGAGACGAGCAGTACTTC. Its translation: CASSLDSGRDEQYF.

This clonotype is medium-sized by share. This chain uses TRBV11-2 with TRBJ1-1; D gene ambiguous. Germline V gene lookup returns CDR1 SGHAT and CDR2 FQNNGV. The CDR3 has 13 residues. V gave up 1 base and J gave up 1 base, with 4 bases separating them. The CDR3 DNA sequence: TGTGCCAGCAGCTTAGTAGGGAACACTGAAGCTTTCTTT. Its protein is CASSLVGNTEAFF.